Listed here are 18 T cell receptor beta chains from one sample, sequenced in a study of blood T cells in healthy people across ages. A second PCR of 7 to 11 cycles used a sample-barcoded 5' primer and a J-beta primer mix. TCRdb reprocessed the 5' RACE reads via MiXCR and lists one record per CDR3 protein. Found here are approximately 800,000 distinct CDR3 sequences, 45% to 70% of them singletons; the top ten hold around 25%. The specimen was blood. Receptors originate from a man aged 40-49 years in good health.

CDR3 nucleotide sequence: TGTGCCAGCAGCTTCGGCTTTCAAGAGACCCAGTACTTC. This gives the protein CASSFGFQETQYF. The rearrangement links TRBV11-2 to TRBJ2-4; D is undetermined. The J call may not be correct, given that the DNA end is closer to TRBJ2-5. Germline V lookup: CDR1 SGHAT, CDR2 FQNNGV. This CDR3 spans 13 amino acids.

The chain couples TRBV7-2 to TRBJ1-5; no reliable D call. Per the germline V gene, CDR1 is SGHTA and CDR2 is FQGNSA. The CDR3 totals 12 residues. Trimming stripped 2 bases from V and 6 bases from J, with 5 bases between. The CDR3 spells CASSLTSQPQHF. CDR3 DNA sequence: TGTGCCAGCAGCTTAACTAGTCAGCCCCAGCATTTT.

The gene calls are TRBV7-9 and TRBJ1-4, with D possibly being TRBD1 (6 bases). CDR3 length: 14 residues. Germline values: CDR1 SEHNR, CDR2 FQNEAQ (reference sequence). V shed 5 bases and J shed 5 bases, with 12 bases lying between them. The CDR3 is CASSMRGQNEKLFF. Here the CDR3 DNA reads TGTGCCAGCAGCATGAGAGGACAGAATGAAAAACTGTTTTTT.

The chain is built from TRBV5-1 and TRBJ2-7; D could derive from TRBD1 or TRBD2 (5 bases each). The CDR3 covers 16 residues. Germline loops: CDR1 SGHRS, CDR2 YFSETQ. Deletions cut 5 bases from V and 0 bases from J, with 18 bases between. CDR3 sequence reads: CASREDGAGLSYEQYF. The CDR3 DNA reads as TGCGCCAGCAGGGAAGACGGGGCGGGCCTCTCCTACGAGCAGTACTTC. The variable domain in full, with the rest retrieved from reference TRBV5-1 and TRBJ2-7, is KAGVTQTPRYLIKTRGQQVTLSCSPISGHRSVSWYQQTPGQGLQFLFEYFSETQRNKGNFPGRFSGRQFSNSRSEMNVSTLELGDSALYLCASREDGAGLSYEQYFGPGTRLTVT.

There are a few counts of this clonotype. The genes are TRBV25-1 and TRBJ2-7; no clear D gene. The germline gives CDR1 MGHDK, CDR2 SYGVNS. V lost 6 bases and J 1 base, leaving 10 bases between the germline ends. This CDR3 has 13 amino acids. The CDR3 DNA reads TGTGCCAGCAGCCCACTGGGTTCCTACGAGCAGTACTTC. It translates to CASSPLGSYEQYF.

This clonotype was recorded a few times. The chain carries TRBV7-9 and TRBJ1-2; D ambiguous. This CDR3 spans 16 amino acids. Trimming shortened V by 1 base and J by 5 bases, and 17 bases separated the two germline ends. Germline assignment: CDR1 SEHNR and CDR2 FQNEAQ (reference sequence). Here the CDR3 DNA reads TGTGCCAGCAGCTTAGATATAGGCCTCGGTGCTTATGGCTACACCTTC. This translates into CASSLDIGLGAYGYTF.

This rearrangement joins TRBV12-3 or TRBV12-4 to TRBJ1-6; 7 bases align to TRBD1. After removal of 2 bases from V and 9 bases from J, the junction contained 13 bases not matched to a gene. This CDR3 contains 17 residues. The CDR3 loop reads CASSLISRVRGISPLHF. CDR3 coding DNA: TGTGCCAGCAGTTTAATATCCCGGGTCAGGGGGATTTCACCCCTCCACTTT.

The chain is built from TRBV20-1 and TRBJ1-6; no reliable D call. The ends were cut back, 0 bases at V and 7 bases at J, with 13 bases in the middle. Germline CDR1 and CDR2: DFQATT and SNEGSKA (reference sequence). The CDR3 covers 15 residues. This CDR3 is CSARDESTANSPLHF. Here the CDR3 DNA reads TGCAGTGCTAGAGATGAGTCGACTGCGAATTCACCCCTCCACTTT.

The rearrangement uses TRBV7-3 and TRBJ2-5; maybe TRBD1 (8 bases). Germline V gene data show CDR1 as SGHTA and CDR2 as FQGTGA. This CDR3 is built from 14 residues. With 5 bases removed from V and 2 bases from J, the gap between germline ends came to 12 bases. The CDR3, as DNA: TGTGCCAGCAGCACAGGGGGGGTACAAGAGACCCAGTACTTC. The encoded protein is CASSTGGVQETQYF.

The chain couples TRBV12-3 or TRBV12-4 to TRBJ2-4, with a possible D match to TRBD2 (5 bases). The J call may be faulty, since TRBJ2-5 better matches the DNA end. The CDR3 loop spans 14 amino acids. The chain's CDR3 is CASSPPGFGETQYF. Written as DNA, the CDR3 is TGTGCCAGCAGTCCCCCGGGGTTCGGAGAGACCCAGTACTTC.

The V gene is TRBV20-1, the J gene TRBJ1-2, with D possibly TRBD1 on 6 matching bases. Per germline, CDR1 DFQATT and CDR2 SNEGSKA (reference sequence). V gave up 2 bases and J gave up 4 bases, with 8 bases separating them. This CDR3 contains 12 residues. The chain's CDR3 is CSARRGTYGYTF. The CDR3 DNA is TGCAGTGCTAGAAGGGGGACCTATGGCTACACCTTC.

J is TRBJ2-3 and V is TRBV10-3; 10 bases align to TRBD2. The CDR3 totals 14 residues. CDR1 ENHRY and CDR2 SYGVKD come from the germline V gene. J lost 4 bases, V lost 6 bases, and 4 bases had no gene match. The CDR3 region is CAIRAGGPSDTQYF. CDR3 sequence (DNA): TGTGCCATCAGAGCGGGAGGGCCCTCAGATACGCAGTATTTT.

This rearrangement joins TRBV7-2 to TRBJ2-1; D remains unclear. Trimming removed 2 bases from V and 7 bases from J, with 12 bases in between. This CDR3 region has 14 residues. Per the germline V gene, CDR1 is SGHTA and CDR2 is FQGNSA. The CDR3 loop reads CASSLRIWVNEQFF. The CDR3 nucleotides are TGTGCCAGCAGCTTAAGGATTTGGGTTAATGAGCAGTTCTTC.

The chain has TRBV15 and TRBJ1-5; no reliable D call. Germline V gives CDR1 LNHNV, CDR2 YYDKDF (reference sequence). This CDR3 has 16 residues. The V end was cut by 0 bases, the J end by 2 bases, with 11 bases between. CDR3 nucleotides: TGTGCCACCAGCAGAGATCTGTCGTCCGGCAATCAGCCCCAGCATTTT. Encoded protein: CATSRDLSSGNQPQHF.

The sample holds many counts of this clonotype. V gene TRBV5-1 combines with J gene TRBJ2-7; 10 nucleotides align to TRBD1. This CDR3 has 15 residues. V lost 2 bases, J lost 0 bases, and 2 bases stayed unmatched. CDR1 and CDR2 from the germline V gene are SGHRS and YFSETQ. CDR3 DNA sequence: TGCGCCAGCAGCTTCCGGGACAGGGGCTCCTACGAGCAGTACTTC. Its translation: CASSFRDRGSYEQYF.

The chain uses TRBV7-3 and TRBJ1-2; a possible D gene is TRBD1 (6 bases). In germline, CDR1 is SGHTA, CDR2 FQGTGA. CDR3 length equals 15 residues. V was trimmed by 5 bases and J by 6 bases, leaving 19 bases between them. The CDR3 spells CASSTVGGPVDGYTF. For the CDR3, the DNA is TGTGCCAGCAGCACAGTGGGGGGGCCGGTGGATGGCTACACCTTC.

This chain uses TRBV20-1 with TRBJ2-3; D is perhaps TRBD1 (5 bases). CDR3 length equals 16 residues. The V end lost 0 bases, the J end lost 0 bases, and 13 bases lay between the germline ends. CDR1 is DFQATT, CDR2 SNEGSKA, per germline (reference sequence). This CDR3 is CSARDMGQGSTDTQYF. CDR3 DNA sequence: TGCAGTGCTAGAGATATGGGGCAGGGTAGCACAGATACGCAGTATTTT.

The V call is TRBV2, the J call TRBJ1-5; maybe TRBD1 (5 bases). CDR1 is SNHLY, CDR2 FYNNEI, per germline. The length of the CDR3 is 15 residues. V was clipped by 7 bases and J by 0 bases, with 13 bases between them. The chain's CDR3 is CASTARDNSNQPQHF. CDR3 DNA sequence: TGTGCCAGCACGGCCAGGGATAATAGCAATCAGCCCCAGCATTTT.